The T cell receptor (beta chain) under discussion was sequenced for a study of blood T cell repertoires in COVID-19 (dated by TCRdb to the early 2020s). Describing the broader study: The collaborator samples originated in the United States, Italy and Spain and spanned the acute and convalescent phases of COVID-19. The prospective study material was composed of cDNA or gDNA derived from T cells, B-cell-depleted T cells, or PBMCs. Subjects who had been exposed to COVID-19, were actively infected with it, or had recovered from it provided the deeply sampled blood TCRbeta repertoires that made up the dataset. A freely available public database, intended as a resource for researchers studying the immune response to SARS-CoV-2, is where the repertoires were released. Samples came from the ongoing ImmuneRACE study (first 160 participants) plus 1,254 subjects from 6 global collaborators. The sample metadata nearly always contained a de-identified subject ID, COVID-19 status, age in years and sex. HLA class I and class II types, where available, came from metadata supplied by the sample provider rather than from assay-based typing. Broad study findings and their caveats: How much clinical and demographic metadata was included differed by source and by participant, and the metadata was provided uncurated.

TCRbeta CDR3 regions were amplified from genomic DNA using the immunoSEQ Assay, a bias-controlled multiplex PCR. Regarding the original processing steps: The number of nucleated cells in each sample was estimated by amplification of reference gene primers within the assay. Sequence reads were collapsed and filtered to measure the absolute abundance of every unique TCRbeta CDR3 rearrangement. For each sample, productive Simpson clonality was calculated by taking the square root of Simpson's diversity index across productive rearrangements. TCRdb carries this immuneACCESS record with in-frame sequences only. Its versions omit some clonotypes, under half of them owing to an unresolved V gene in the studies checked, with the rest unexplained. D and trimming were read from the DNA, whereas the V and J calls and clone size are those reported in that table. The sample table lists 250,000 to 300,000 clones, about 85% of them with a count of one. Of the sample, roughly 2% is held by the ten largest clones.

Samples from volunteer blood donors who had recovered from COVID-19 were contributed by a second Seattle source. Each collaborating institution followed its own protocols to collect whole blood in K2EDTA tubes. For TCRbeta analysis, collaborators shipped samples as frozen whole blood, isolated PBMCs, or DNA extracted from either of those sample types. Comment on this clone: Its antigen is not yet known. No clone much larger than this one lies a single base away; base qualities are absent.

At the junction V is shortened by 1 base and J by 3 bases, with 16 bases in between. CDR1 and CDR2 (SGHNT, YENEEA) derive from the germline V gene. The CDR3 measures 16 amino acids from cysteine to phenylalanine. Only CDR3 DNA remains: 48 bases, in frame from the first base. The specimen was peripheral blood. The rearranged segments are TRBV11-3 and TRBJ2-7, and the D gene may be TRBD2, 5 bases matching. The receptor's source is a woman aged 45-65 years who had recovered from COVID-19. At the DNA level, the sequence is TGTGCCAGCAGCTTAGGGTGGACGGGAAACTACTACGAGCAGTACTTC. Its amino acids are CASSLGWTGNYYEQYF.